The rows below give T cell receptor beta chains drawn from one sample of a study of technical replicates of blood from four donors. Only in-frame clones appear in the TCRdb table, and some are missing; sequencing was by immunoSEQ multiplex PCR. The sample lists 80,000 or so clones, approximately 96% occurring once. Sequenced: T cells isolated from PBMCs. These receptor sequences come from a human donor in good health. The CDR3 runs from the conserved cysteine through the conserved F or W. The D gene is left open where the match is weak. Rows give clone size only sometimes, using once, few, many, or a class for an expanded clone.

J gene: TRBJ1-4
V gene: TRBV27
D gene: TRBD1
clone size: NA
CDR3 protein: CASSFLQGDNEKLFF
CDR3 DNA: TGTGCCAGCAGTTTCCTACAGGGGGATAATGAAAAACTGTTTTTT

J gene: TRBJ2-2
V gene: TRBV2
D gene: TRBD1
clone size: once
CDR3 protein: CASSQQGGTGELFF
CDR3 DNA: TGTGCCAGCAGTCAACAGGGGGGCACCGGGGAGCTGTTTTTT

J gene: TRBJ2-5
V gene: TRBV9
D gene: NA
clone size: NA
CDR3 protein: CASSVGPGQQETQYF
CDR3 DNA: TGTGCCAGCAGCGTAGGACCAGGACAGCAAGAGACCCAGTACTTC

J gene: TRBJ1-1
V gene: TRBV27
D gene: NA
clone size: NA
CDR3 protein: CASGVKGVNTEAFF
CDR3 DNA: TGTGCCAGCGGAGTTAAGGGGGTGAACACTGAAGCTTTCTTT

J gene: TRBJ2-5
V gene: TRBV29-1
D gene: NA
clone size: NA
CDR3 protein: CSVEGQGETQYF
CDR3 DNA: TGCAGCGTTGAGGGCCAGGGGGAGACCCAGTACTTC

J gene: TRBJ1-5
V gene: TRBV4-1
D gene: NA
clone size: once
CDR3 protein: CASSPTPGDAQPQHF
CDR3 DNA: TGCGCCAGCAGCCCCACCCCGGGGGATGCTCAGCCCCAGCATTTT

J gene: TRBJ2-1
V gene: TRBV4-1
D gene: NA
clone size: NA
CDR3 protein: CASSPPGGLYEQFF
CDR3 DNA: TGCGCCAGCAGCCCTCCAGGGGGGCTCTATGAGCAGTTCTTC

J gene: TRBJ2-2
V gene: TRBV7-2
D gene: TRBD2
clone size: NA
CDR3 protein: CASSYGRLAGSGELFF
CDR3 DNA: TGTGCCAGCAGCTATGGTCGACTAGCGGGAAGCGGGGAGCTGTTTTTT

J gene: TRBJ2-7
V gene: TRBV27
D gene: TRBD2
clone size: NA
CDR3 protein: CASSLVSGALYEQYF
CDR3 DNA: TGTGCCAGCAGTTTAGTGAGCGGGGCACTCTACGAGCAGTACTTC

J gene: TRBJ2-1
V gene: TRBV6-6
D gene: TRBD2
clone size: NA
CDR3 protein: CASSSPAGGGGDEQFF
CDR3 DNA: TGTGCCAGCAGTTCCCCAGCGGGGGGGGGAGGGGATGAGCAGTTCTTC

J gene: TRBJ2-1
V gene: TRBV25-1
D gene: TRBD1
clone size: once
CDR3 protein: CASSGPDRGSLRDEQFF
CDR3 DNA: TGTGCCAGCAGTGGCCCTGACAGGGGGTCTCTCCGCGATGAGCAGTTCTTC

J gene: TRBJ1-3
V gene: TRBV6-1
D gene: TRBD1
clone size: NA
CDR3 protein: CASSVRTGVIPLLGNTIYF
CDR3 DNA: TGTGCCAGCAGTGTAAGGACAGGGGTTATCCCGCTCCTTGGAAACACCATATATTTT

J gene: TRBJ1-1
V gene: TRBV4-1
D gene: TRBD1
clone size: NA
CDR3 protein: CASSLGQGGVNTEAFF
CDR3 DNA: TGCGCCAGCAGCCTAGGACAGGGAGGGGTCAACACTGAAGCTTTCTTT

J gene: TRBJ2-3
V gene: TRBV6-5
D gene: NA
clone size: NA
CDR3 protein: CASSQTDTQYF
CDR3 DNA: TGTGCCAGCAGTCAAACAGATACGCAGTATTTT

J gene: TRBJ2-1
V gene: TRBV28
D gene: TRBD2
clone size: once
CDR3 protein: CASSLLGLAGEFF
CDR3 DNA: TGTGCCAGCAGCCTCCTCGGACTAGCGGGAGAGTTCTTC

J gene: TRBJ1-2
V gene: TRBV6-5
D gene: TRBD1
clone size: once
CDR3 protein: CASSSTQGVGYTF
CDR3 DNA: TGTGCCAGCAGTTCTACACAGGGGGTGGGCTACACCTTC

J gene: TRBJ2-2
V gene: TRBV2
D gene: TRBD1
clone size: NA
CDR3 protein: CASSGSGTGNGELFF
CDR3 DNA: TGTGCCAGCAGCGGATCCGGGACAGGGAACGGGGAGCTGTTTTTT

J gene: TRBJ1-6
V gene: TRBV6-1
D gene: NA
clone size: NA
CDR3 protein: CASSEQDNSPLHF
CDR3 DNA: TGTGCCAGCAGTGAACAGGATAATTCACCCCTCCACTTT

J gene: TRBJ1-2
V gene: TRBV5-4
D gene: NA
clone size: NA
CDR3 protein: CASSSMTEVYGYTF
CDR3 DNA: TGTGCCAGCAGCTCAATGACGGAGGTCTATGGCTACACCTTC

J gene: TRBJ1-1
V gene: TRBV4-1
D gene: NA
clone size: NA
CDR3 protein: CASRDPGGSRVMNTEAFF
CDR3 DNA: TGCGCCAGCAGAGACCCGGGGGGGTCCCGGGTGATGAACACTGAAGCTTTCTTT

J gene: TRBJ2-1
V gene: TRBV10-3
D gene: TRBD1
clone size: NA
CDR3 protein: CATSGTGGYGGDYNVQFF
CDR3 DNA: TGTGCCACCTCCGGGACAGGGGGTTACGGGGGGGACTACAATGTGCAGTTCTTC

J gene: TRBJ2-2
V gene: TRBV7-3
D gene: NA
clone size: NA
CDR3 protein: CASSLGQRGAGELFF
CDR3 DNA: TGTGCCAGCAGCTTAGGACAGCGCGGAGCCGGGGAGCTGTTTTTT

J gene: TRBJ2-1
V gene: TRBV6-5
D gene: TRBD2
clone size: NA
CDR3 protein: CASTTPTSGRNEQFF
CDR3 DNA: TGTGCCAGCACCACCCCCACTAGCGGAAGGAATGAGCAGTTCTTC

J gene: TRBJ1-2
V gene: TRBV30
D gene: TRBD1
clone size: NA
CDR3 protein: CAWSPPNEGALDGYTF
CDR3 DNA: TGTGCCTGGAGTCCCCCTAATGAGGGGGCGCTAGATGGCTACACCTTC

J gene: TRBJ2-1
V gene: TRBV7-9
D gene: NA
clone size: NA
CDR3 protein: CASSFEKLAYNEQFF
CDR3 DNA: TGTGCCAGCAGCTTCGAGAAGTTGGCCTACAATGAGCAGTTCTTC

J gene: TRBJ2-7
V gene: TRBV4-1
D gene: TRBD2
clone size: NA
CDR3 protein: CASGRTSDSYEQYF
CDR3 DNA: TGCGCCAGCGGGAGGACTAGCGACTCCTACGAGCAGTACTTC

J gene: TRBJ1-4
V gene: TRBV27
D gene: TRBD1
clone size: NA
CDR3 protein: CASSLGTGLEKLFF
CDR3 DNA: TGTGCCAGCAGTTTAGGGACAGGGCTTGAAAAACTGTTTTTT

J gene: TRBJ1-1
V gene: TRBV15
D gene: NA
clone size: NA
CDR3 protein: CATSSEQDTEAFF
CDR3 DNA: TGTGCCACCAGCAGTGAACAGGACACTGAAGCTTTCTTT

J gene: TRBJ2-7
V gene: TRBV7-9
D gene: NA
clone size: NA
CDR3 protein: CASSFGEMDEQYF
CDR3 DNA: TGTGCCAGCAGCTTCGGGGAGATGGACGAGCAGTACTTC

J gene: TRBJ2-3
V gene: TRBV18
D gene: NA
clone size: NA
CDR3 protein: CASSPPSFAVTDTQYF
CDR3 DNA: TGTGCCAGCTCACCACCGAGTTTTGCGGTCACAGATACGCAGTATTTT

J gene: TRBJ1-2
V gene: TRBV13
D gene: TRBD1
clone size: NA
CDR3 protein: CASSSPGQAANYGYTF
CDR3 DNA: TGTGCCAGCAGCTCTCCTGGACAGGCGGCTAACTATGGCTACACCTTC

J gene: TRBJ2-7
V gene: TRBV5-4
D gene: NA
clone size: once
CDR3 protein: CASSLGAGLDNSYEQYF
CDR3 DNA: TGTGCCAGCAGCTTGGGGGCAGGACTTGATAACTCCTACGAGCAGTACTTC

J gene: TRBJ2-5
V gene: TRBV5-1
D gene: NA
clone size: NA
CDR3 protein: CASSLGTSNRETQYF
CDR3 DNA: TGCGCCAGCAGCTTGGGCACATCAAATCGAGAGACCCAGTACTTC

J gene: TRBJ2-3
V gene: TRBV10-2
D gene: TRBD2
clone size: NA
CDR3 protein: CASSEWLAGSDTQYF
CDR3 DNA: TGCGCCAGCAGTGAGTGGCTAGCGGGAAGCGATACGCAGTATTTT

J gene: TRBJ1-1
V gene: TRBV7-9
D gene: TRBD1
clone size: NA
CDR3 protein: CASRRGTGGTEAFF
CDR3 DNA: TGTGCCAGCAGGAGAGGGACAGGGGGCACTGAAGCTTTCTTT

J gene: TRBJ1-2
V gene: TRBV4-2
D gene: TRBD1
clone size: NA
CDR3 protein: CASSQGQAPGYGYTF
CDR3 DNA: TGTGCCAGCAGCCAGGGACAGGCCCCAGGCTATGGCTACACCTTC

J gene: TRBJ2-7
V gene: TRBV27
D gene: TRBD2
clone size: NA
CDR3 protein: CASSWAGEGYEQYF
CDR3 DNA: TGTGCCAGCAGTTGGGCGGGGGAGGGCTACGAGCAGTACTTC

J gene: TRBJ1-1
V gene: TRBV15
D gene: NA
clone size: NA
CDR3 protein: CATSRMEVAGTEAFF
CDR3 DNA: TGTGCCACCAGCCGCATGGAGGTCGCGGGGACTGAAGCTTTCTTT

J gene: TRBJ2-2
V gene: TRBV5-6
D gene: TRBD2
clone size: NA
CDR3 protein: CASSSAGGNTGELFF
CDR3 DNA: TGTGCCAGCAGCTCGGCGGGGGGGAACACCGGGGAGCTGTTTTTT

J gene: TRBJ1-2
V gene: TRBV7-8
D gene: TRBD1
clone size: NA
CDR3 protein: CASSLALGQGVGYTF
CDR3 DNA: TGTGCCAGCAGCTTAGCGCTCGGACAGGGAGTTGGCTACACCTTC

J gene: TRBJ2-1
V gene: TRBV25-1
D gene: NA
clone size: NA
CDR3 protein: CASSLGDEQFF
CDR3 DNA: TGTGCCAGCAGTCTAGGGGATGAGCAGTTCTTC

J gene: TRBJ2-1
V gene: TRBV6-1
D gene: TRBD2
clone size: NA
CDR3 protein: CASSGWLAGVSDEQFF
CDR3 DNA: TGTGCCAGCAGTGGGTGGTTAGCGGGAGTGTCGGATGAGCAGTTCTTC

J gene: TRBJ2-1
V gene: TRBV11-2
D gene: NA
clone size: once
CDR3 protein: CASSLAGGYNEQFF
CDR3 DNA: TGTGCCAGCAGCTTAGCCGGGGGCTACAATGAGCAGTTCTTC

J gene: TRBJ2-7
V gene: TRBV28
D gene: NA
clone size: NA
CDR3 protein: CASSLYGNNEQYF
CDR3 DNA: TGTGCCAGCAGTTTATACGGGAACAACGAGCAGTACTTC

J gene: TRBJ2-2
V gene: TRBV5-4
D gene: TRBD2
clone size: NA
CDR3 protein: CASSLGAGGDTGELFF
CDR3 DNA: TGTGCCAGCAGCTTGGGGGCGGGAGGTGACACCGGGGAGCTGTTTTTT

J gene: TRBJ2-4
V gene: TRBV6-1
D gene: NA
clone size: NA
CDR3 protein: CASSESFAVLAKNIQYF
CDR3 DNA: TGTGCCAGCAGTGAATCGTTTGCAGTCCTAGCCAAAAACATTCAGTACTTC

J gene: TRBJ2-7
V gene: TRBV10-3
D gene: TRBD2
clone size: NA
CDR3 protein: CAISESTSGRGGSYEQYF
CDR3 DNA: TGTGCCATCAGTGAGTCGACTAGCGGGAGAGGCGGCTCCTACGAGCAGTACTTC

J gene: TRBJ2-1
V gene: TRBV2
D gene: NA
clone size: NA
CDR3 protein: CASSDIRGFYNEQFF
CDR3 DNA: TGTGCCAGCAGTGATATCCGAGGCTTTTACAATGAGCAGTTCTTC

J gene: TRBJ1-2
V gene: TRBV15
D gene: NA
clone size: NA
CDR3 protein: CATSSRTLASGYTF
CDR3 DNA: TGTGCCACCAGCAGTAGGACCCTAGCTAGTGGCTACACCTTC

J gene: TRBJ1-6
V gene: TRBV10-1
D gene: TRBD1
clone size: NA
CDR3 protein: CASSSGTGGNSPLHF
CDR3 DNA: TGCGCCAGCAGCTCCGGGACAGGGGGCAATTCACCCCTCCACTTT

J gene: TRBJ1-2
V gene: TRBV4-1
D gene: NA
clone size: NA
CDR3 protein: CASSLLREGGDGYTF
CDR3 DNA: TGCGCCAGCAGCCTGTTAAGAGAGGGAGGGGATGGCTACACCTTC

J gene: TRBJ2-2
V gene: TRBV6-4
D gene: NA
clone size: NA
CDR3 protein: CASSQQGSNTGELFF
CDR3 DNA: TGTGCCAGCAGCCAACAGGGTAGCAACACCGGGGAGCTGTTTTTT

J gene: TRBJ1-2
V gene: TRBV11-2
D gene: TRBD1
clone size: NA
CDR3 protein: CASSRQGEGYTF
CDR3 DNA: TGTGCCAGCAGTCGACAGGGAGAGGGCTACACCTTC

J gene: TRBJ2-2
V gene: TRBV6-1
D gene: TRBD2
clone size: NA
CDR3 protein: CASSEVAGRYTGELFF
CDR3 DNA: TGTGCCAGCAGTGAGGTAGCGGGTCGGTACACCGGGGAGCTGTTTTTT